This entry lists 20 T cell receptor beta chains sequenced from one sample in a study of blood T cell repertoires in COVID-19. Repertoires were generated with immunoSEQ multiplex PCR, while TCRdb's copy carries only in-frame clones and drops some. This table has about 82,000 clones, almost 85% appearing once. Sequencing was performed on peripheral blood. Every receptor here comes from a man aged 45-65 years with active or convalescent COVID-19.

The chain recombines TRBV10-3 with TRBJ2-3; TRBD2 matches 9 bases. Germline CDR1 ENHRY, CDR2 SYGVKD. The CDR3 is made up of 15 amino acids. V was pared by 4 bases and J by 1 base, with 3 bases of the junction left unmatched. This CDR3 is CAISGVAGGTDTQYF. The CDR3 DNA follows: TGTGCCATCAGTGGCGTAGCGGGGGGCACAGATACGCAGTATTTT.

The chain uses TRBV7-9 and TRBJ2-2, with 11 bases that match TRBD1. The CDR3 is 16 residues long. Germline-derived CDR1 and CDR2 are SEHNR and FQNEAQ (reference sequence). With V trimmed by 5 bases and J by 4 bases, 6 bases remained unmatched. The CDR3 sequence: CASSMDRGLGTGELFF. The CDR3 nucleotides read TGTGCCAGCAGCATGGACAGGGGGCTCGGCACCGGGGAGCTGTTTTTT.

The table lists this clone with a few counts. The J gene is TRBJ1-1, the V gene TRBV3-1 (or the pseudogene TRBV3-2); D may be TRBD1 (6 bases). V lost 3 bases, J lost 2 bases, and 10 bases lay in between. The CDR3 runs to 14 residues. Germline V gene lookup returns CDR1 LGHDT and CDR2 YNNKEL (reference sequence). CDR3 nucleotide sequence: TGTGCCAGCAGCCAGGGACATCAAAACACTGAAGCTTTCTTT. Its translation: CASSQGHQNTEAFF.

This chain uses TRBV10-2 with TRBJ2-3, with 7 bases aligning to TRBD1. Germline V gene sequence: CDR1 WSHSY, CDR2 SAAADI. The CDR3 contains 17 residues. Losses at the gene ends were 6 bases for V and 1 base for J; bases not matched to a gene: 13. This CDR3 is CASSASSGTAGTDTQYF. CDR3 DNA: TGCGCCAGCAGCGCCTCTTCCGGGACAGCGGGCACAGATACGCAGTATTTT.

The V gene is TRBV7-6, the J gene TRBJ1-6; D is ambiguous. This CDR3 region has 14 residues. Germline CDR1 SGHVS, CDR2 FNYEAQ. Trimming pared 1 base from V and 8 bases from J, leaving 9 bases between. CDR3 coding DNA: TGTGCCAGCAGCTTAGGGTCCGGGGATTCACCCCTCCACTTT. This encodes CASSLGSGDSPLHF.

As DNA, the CDR3 is TGCGCCAGCAGCCAAGATTGGGAGAAACTACTAGCGGGGGGGTCCTACGAGCAGTACTTC. Translated: CASSQDWEKLLAGGSYEQYF. The gene calls are TRBV4-3 and TRBJ2-7, with 13 nucleotides matching TRBD2. CDR1 and CDR2 from the germline V gene are LGHNA and YSLEER. V dropped 0 bases and J dropped 1; count of bases not matched to a gene: 12. The CDR3 totals 20 residues.

The chain combines TRBV4-1 with TRBJ2-2; 9 bases are shared with TRBD1. CDR3 length: 15 amino acids. V gave up 4 bases and J gave up 8 bases; unmatched junction bases: 8. Looked up from germline, CDR1 is MGHRA and CDR2 is YSYEKL. The CDR3 region has the DNA TGCGCCAGCAGCCGGGCCGGGACAGGGAAGGGGGAGCTGTTTTTT. Its translation: CASSRAGTGKGELFF.

The rearrangement uses TRBV4-1 and TRBJ2-3; 7 bases are a match to TRBD1. The J segment lost 2 bases and the V segment lost 4 bases, leaving 18 bases of the junction unmatched. The length of the CDR3 is 19 residues. CDR1 and CDR2 (germline): MGHRA, YSYEKL. The CDR3 here is CASSPYRGRLTGDTDTQYF. The CDR3 nucleotides read TGCGCCAGCAGCCCATACAGGGGCCGACTGACCGGCGACACAGATACGCAGTATTTT.

Concerning this clone: Within the sample, other DNA sequences also encode this same CDR3. V is TRBV12-3 or TRBV12-4 and J is TRBJ2-7; no definite D call. This CDR3 has 11 residues. V lost 6 bases to trimming and J lost 4 bases, with 7 bases between them. As DNA, the CDR3 is TGTGCCAGCAGCTCCGGGTACGAGCAGTACTTC. This encodes CASSSGYEQYF.

The chain links TRBV6-1 to TRBJ2-5, with TRBD1 matching 7 bases. V lost 4 bases and J lost 2; bases outside the gene matches: 10. The CDR3 has 16 residues. The germline CDR1 and CDR2 sequences are MNHNS and SASEGT. The CDR3 region has the DNA TGTGCCAGCAGTGGGCTGACAGGGTACGGGCAAGAGACCCAGTACTTC. Encoded protein: CASSGLTGYGQETQYF.

V usage is TRBV5-1 and J usage is TRBJ2-3; possible D gene TRBD1, 5 bases. This CDR3 spans 17 amino acids. Deletions cut 0 bases from V and 0 bases from J, with 14 bases between. Germline V gene data show CDR1 as SGHRS and CDR2 as YFSETQ. The CDR3 DNA reads TGCGCCAGCAGCTTGGGGGGCACCAGATCAAGCACAGATACGCAGTATTTT. The encoded protein is CASSLGGTRSSTDTQYF.

The chain joins TRBV7-2 to TRBJ2-2; 8 positions match TRBD2. CDR1 SGHTA and CDR2 FQGNSA come from the germline V gene. The trim removed 5 bases at V and 0 bases at J, leaving 5 bases unmatched. This CDR3 region has 16 residues. Here the CDR3 reads CASSASGRTNTGELFF. CDR3 coding DNA: TGTGCCAGCAGCGCCAGCGGGAGAACGAACACCGGGGAGCTGTTTTTT. The entire variable domain, with the rest obtained from reference TRBV7-2 and TRBJ2-2, is as follows: GAGVSQSPSNKVTEKGKDVELRCDPISGHTALYWYRQSLGQGLEFLIYFQGNSAPDKSGLPSDRFSAERTGGSVSTLTIQRTQQEDSAVYLCASSASGRTNTGELFFGEGSRLTVL.

The chain has TRBV24-1 and TRBJ2-3; D is possibly TRBD1 (6 bases). The germline V and J ends were trimmed by 2 bases and 2 bases, with 13 bases remaining between them. The CDR3 totals 16 residues. Germline lookup yields CDR1 KGHDR and CDR2 SFDVKD. The CDR3 loop is CATSDSLQGTTDTQYF. The DNA of the CDR3 is TGTGCCACCAGTGATTCACTGCAGGGGACCACAGATACGCAGTATTTT.

The V call is TRBV20-1, the J call TRBJ2-1, with TRBD2 matching 9 bases. The CDR3 spans 15 residues. From germline, CDR1 is DFQATT and CDR2 SNEGSKA (reference sequence). Trimming cost V 3 bases and J 4 bases; bases outside gene matches: 7. For the CDR3, the DNA is TGCAGTGCTAGTGAGGCGGGGGGGCCTTACAATGAGCAGTTCTTC. It specifies CSASEAGGPYNEQFF.

The rearrangement joins TRBV13 to TRBJ2-2; 8 bases map to TRBD2. V trimming: 0 bases; J trimming: 1 base; junction bases outside the gene matches: 4. Germline assignment: CDR1 PRHDT and CDR2 FYEKMQ (reference sequence). The CDR3 extends over 17 amino acids. For the CDR3, the DNA is TGTGCCAGCAGCTTAGGCCTGGCGGGGGGGAACACCGGGGAGCTGTTTTTT. Protein sequence: CASSLGLAGGNTGELFF.

The genes are TRBV6-2 or TRBV6-3 and TRBJ1-3; D perhaps matches TRBD1 (5 bases). The CDR3 totals 16 residues. Germline V lookup: CDR1 MNHEY, CDR2 SVGEGT. Between the trimmed V and J ends, which lost 2 bases and 0 bases, there was a span of 11 bases. In nucleotides, the CDR3 is TGTGCCAGCAGTTACGGGGGACTGAACTCTGGAAACACCATATATTTT. This translates into CASSYGGLNSGNTIYF.

V usage is TRBV2 and J usage is TRBJ2-3, with D maybe TRBD2 (6 bases). Germline V gene sequence: CDR1 SNHLY, CDR2 FYNNEI. The CDR3 runs 15 residues. Between the trimmed V and J ends, which lost 5 bases and 3 bases, there was a span of 15 bases. Here the CDR3 reads CASSPSGVFTDTQYF. CDR3 sequence (DNA): TGTGCCAGCAGTCCTTCGGGGGTGTTTACAGATACGCAGTATTTT.

The chain links TRBV7-2 to TRBJ1-1, with TRBD1 matching 7 bases. Germline CDR1 is SGHTA and CDR2 is FQGNSA. Trimming at V came to 3 bases and at J to 1 base, leaving 8 bases not matched to a gene. This CDR3 is 16 amino acids long. CDR3 nucleotides: TGTGCCAGCAGCTTGGTTACAGGGGTCCGGAACACTGAAGCTTTCTTT. It yields the protein CASSLVTGVRNTEAFF.

CDR3 DNA sequence: TGTGCCAGCAGCTTCGACTGGGATGAGCAGTTCTTC. Amino acids: CASSFDWDEQFF. The gene calls are TRBV7-8 and TRBJ2-1, with unresolved D. Trimming shortened V by 3 bases and J by 8 bases, and 8 bases separated the two germline ends. The CDR3 totals 12 residues. Germline-derived CDR1 and CDR2 are SGHVS and FQNEAQ.

This clone came up once. This rearrangement joins TRBV27 to TRBJ2-3; 15 positions match TRBD2. Germline assignment: CDR1 MNHEY and CDR2 SMNVEV (reference sequence). The CDR3 is 16 amino acids. V trimming: 3 bases; J trimming: 5 bases; junction bases outside the gene matches: 3. CDR3 nucleotides: TGTGCCAGCAGTTTTGGACTAGCGGGGGGGCAAGATACGCAGTATTTT. This codes for CASSFGLAGGQDTQYF.